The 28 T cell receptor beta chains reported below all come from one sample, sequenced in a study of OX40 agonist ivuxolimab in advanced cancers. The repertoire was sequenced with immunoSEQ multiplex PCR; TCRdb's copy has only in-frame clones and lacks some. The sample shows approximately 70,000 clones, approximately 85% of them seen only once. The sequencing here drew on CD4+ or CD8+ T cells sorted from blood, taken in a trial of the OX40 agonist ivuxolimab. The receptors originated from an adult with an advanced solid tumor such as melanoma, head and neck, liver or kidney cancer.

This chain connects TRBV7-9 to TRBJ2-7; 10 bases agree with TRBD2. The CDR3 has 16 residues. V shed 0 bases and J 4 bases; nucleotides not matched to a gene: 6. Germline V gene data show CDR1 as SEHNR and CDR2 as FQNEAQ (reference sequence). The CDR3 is CASSLASAGGRYEQYF. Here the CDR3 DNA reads TGTGCCAGCAGCTTAGCATCAGCGGGAGGGAGGTACGAGCAGTACTTC.

CDR3 coding DNA: TGCGCCAGCAGCTTCTACCCCCAGGGAGACCCTGGAAACACCATATATTTT. It translates to CASSFYPQGDPGNTIYF. J is TRBJ1-3 and V is TRBV5-1; a weak D match, TRBD1 (5 bases). Trimming took off 2 bases at V and 2 bases at J, with 17 bases between the two ends. The CDR3 spans 17 residues. Germline V gene lookup returns CDR1 SGHRS and CDR2 YFSETQ.

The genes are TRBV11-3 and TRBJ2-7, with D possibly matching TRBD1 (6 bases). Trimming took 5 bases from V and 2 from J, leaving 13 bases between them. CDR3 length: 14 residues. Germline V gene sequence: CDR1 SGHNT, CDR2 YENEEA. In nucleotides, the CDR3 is TGTGCCAGCAGCGCGGACAGTAATACCTACGAGCAGTACTTC. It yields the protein CASSADSNTYEQYF.

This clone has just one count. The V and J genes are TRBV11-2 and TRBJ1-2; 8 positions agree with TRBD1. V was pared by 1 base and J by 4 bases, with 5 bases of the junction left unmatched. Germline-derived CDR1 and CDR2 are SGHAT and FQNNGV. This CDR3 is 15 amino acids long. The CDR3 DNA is TGTGCCAGCAGCTTAGCAGTACAGGGGGGCTATGGCTACACCTTC. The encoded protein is CASSLAVQGGYGYTF.

The CDR3 DNA reads TGTGCCAGTACCGTGGGACAAATGAACACTGAAGCTTTCTTT. This gives the protein CASTVGQMNTEAFF. The V call is TRBV19, the J call TRBJ1-1; D is possibly TRBD1 (6 bases). The ends were cut back, 7 bases at V and 0 bases at J, with 12 bases in the middle. This CDR3 is 14 amino acids long. Looked up from germline, CDR1 is LNHDA and CDR2 is SQIVND (reference sequence).

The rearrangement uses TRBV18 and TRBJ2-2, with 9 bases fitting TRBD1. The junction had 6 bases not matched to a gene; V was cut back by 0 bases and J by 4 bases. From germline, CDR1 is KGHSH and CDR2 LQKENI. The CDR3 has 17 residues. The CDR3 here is CASSPPVDRGFTGELFF. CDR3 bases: TGTGCCAGCTCACCACCGGTGGACAGGGGATTCACCGGGGAGCTGTTTTTT.

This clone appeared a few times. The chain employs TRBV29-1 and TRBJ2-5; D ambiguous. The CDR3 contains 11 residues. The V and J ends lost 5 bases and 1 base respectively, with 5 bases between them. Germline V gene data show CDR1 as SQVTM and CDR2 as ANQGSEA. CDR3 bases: TGCAGCGTTAGACCCCAAGAGACCCAGTACTTC. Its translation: CSVRPQETQYF.

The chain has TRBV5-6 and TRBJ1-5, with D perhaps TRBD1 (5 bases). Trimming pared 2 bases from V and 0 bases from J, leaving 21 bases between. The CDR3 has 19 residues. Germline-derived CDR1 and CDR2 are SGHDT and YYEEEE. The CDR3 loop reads CASSFGSAAGGNSNQPQHF. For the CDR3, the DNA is TGTGCCAGCAGCTTCGGGTCGGCGGCGGGGGGAAATAGCAATCAGCCCCAGCATTTT.

The CDR3 bases are TGTGCCAGCTCACCATCACCTCTCCGTCTCGGGACACGGAGCAATCAGCCCCAGCATTTT. This codes for CASSPSPLRLGTRSNQPQHF. The rearrangement joins TRBV18 to TRBJ1-5; TRBD1 might be the D (6 bases). V shed 2 bases and J shed 1 base, with 24 bases lying between them. The CDR3 extends over 20 amino acids. CDR1 and CDR2 from the germline V gene are KGHSH and LQKENI.

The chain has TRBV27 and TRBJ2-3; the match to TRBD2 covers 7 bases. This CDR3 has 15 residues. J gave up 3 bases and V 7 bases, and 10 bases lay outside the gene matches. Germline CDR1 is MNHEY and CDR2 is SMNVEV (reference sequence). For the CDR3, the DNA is TGTGCCAGCACCGGGGGGAGGCGAGCTACAGATACGCAGTATTTT. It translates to CASTGGRRATDTQYF.

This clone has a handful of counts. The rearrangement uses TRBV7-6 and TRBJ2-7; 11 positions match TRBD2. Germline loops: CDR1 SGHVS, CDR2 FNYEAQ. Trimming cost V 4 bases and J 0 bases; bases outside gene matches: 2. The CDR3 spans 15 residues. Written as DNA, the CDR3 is TGTGCCAGCAGCTATGGACTAGCGGGCTCCTACGAGCAGTACTTC. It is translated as CASSYGLAGSYEQYF.

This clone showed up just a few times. This CDR3 is CASSGQAINQPQHF. In DNA form, the CDR3 reads TGTGCCAGCAGCGGACAGGCTATCAATCAGCCCCAGCATTTT. This chain connects TRBV6-5 to TRBJ1-5, with 7 positions matching TRBD1. This CDR3 region has 14 residues. Germline CDR1 and CDR2: MNHEY and SVGAGI. V lost 6 bases, J lost 3 bases, and 5 bases stayed unmatched.

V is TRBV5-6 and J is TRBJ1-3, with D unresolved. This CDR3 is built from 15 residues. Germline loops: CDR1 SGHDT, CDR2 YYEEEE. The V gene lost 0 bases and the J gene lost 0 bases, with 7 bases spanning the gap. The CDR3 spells CASSLEGVSGNTIYF. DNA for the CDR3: TGTGCCAGCAGCTTGGAGGGCGTCTCTGGAAACACCATATATTTT.

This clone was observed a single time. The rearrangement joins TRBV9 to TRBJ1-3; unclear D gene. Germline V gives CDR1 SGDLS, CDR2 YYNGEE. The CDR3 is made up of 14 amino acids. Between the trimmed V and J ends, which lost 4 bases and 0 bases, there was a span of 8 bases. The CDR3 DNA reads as TGTGCCAGCAGCTCCCGGACCTCTGGAAACACCATATATTTT. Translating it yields CASSSRTSGNTIYF.

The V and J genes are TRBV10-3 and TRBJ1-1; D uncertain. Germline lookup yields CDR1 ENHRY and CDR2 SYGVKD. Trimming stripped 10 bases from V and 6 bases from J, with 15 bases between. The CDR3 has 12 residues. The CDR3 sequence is CATITAGPEAFF. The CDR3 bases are TGTGCCACAATTACAGCCGGCCCTGAAGCTTTCTTT.

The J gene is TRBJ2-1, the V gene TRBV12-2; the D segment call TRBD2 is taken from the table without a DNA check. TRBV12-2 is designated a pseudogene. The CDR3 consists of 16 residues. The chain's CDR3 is CASRLVPRTSHNEQFF. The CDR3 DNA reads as TGTGCAAGTCGCTTAGTCCCTCGGACTAGCCACAATGAGCAGTTCTTC.

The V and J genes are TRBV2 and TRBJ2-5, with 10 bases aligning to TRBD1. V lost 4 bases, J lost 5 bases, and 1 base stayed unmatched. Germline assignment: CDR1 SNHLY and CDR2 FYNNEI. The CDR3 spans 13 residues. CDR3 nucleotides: TGTGCCAGCAGTGGGGACAGGGGCGAGACCCAGTACTTC. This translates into CASSGDRGETQYF. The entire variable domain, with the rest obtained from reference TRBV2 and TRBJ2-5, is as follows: EPEVTQTPSHQVTQMGQEVILRCVPISNHLYFYWYRQILGQKVEFLVSFYNNEISEKSEIFDDQFSVERPDGSNFTLKIRSTKLEDSAMYFCASSGDRGETQYFGPGTRLLVL.

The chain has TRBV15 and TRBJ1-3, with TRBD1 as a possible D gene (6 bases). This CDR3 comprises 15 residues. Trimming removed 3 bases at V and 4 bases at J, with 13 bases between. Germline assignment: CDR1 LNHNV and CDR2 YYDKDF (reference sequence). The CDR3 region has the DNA TGTGCCACCAGCAGGGAAACAGGGTCAGGAAACACCATATATTTT. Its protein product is CATSRETGSGNTIYF.

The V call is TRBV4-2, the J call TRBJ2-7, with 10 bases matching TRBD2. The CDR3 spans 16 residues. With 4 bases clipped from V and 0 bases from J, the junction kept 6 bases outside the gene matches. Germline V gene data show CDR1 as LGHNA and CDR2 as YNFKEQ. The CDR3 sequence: CASSRRTSGFSYEQYF. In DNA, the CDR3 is TGTGCCAGCAGCCGAAGGACTAGCGGCTTCTCCTACGAGCAGTACTTC.

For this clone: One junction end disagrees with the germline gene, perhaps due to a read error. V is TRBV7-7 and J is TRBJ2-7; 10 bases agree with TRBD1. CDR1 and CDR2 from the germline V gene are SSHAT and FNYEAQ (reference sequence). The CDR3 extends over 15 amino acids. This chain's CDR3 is CASSSHPGQGSEQYF. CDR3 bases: TGTGCTAGCAGCTCACATCCGGGACAGGGGAGCGAGCAGTACTTC.

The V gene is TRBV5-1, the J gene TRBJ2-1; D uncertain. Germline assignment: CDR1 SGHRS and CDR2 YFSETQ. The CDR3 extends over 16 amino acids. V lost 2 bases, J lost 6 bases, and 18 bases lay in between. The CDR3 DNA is TGCGCCAGCAGCTTAACCGGACCCCCGGATAGCAATGAGCAGTTCTTC. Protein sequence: CASSLTGPPDSNEQFF.

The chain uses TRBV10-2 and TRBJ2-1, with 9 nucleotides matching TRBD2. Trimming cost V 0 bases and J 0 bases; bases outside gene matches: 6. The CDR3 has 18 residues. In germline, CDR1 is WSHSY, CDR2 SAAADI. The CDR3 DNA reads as TGCGCCAGCAGTGAGTCCGCGGGACTAGCTAGCTCCTACAATGAGCAGTTCTTC. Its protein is CASSESAGLASSYNEQFF.

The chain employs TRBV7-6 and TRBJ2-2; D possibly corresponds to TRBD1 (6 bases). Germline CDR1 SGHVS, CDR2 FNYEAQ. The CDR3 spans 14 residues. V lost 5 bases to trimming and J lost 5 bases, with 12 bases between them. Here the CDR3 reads CASSLKTGTGELFF. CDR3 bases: TGTGCCAGCAGCCTAAAGACAGGAACCGGGGAGCTGTTTTTT. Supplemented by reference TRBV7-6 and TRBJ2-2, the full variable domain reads GAGVSQSPRYKVTKRGQDVALRCDPISGHVSLYWYRQALGQGPEFLTYFNYEAQQDKSGLPNDRFSAERPEGSISTLTIQRTEQRDSAMYRCASSLKTGTGELFFGEGSRLTVL.

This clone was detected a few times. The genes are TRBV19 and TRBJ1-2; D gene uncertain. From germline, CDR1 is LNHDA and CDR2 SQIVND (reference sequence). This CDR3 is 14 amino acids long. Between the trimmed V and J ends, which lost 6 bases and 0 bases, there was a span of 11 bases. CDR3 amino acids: CASSLQRTNYGYTF. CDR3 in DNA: TGTGCCAGTAGCCTACAGAGAACTAACTATGGCTACACCTTC.

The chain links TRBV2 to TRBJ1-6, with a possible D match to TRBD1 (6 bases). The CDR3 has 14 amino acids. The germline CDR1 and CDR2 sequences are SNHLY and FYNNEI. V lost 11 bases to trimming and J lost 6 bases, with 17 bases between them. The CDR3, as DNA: TGTGCCTCACACAGGGACATCAGTAATTCACCCCTCCACTTT. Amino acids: CASHRDISNSPLHF.

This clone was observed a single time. The CDR3 loop reads CAISESTSGGRETQYF. CDR3 coding DNA: TGTGCCATCAGTGAGTCAACATCAGGGGGTAGGGAGACCCAGTACTTC. The V and J genes are TRBV10-3 and TRBJ2-5, with TRBD1 matching 7 bases. Trimming at V came to 0 bases and at J to 5 bases, leaving 9 bases not matched to a gene. The germline V gene has CDR1 ENHRY and CDR2 SYGVKD. The CDR3 is 16 amino acids.

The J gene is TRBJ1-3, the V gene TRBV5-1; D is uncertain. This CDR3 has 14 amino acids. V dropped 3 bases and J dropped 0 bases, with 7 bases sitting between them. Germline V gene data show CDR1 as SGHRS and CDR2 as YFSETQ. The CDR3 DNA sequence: TGCGCCAGCAGCTCCGGGGACTCTGGAAACACCATATATTTT. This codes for CASSSGDSGNTIYF. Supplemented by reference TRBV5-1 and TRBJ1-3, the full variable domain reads KAGVTQTPRYLIKTRGQQVTLSCSPISGHRSVSWYQQTPGQGLQFLFEYFSETQRNKGNFPGRFSGRQFSNSRSEMNVSTLELGDSALYLCASSSGDSGNTIYFGEGSWLTVV.

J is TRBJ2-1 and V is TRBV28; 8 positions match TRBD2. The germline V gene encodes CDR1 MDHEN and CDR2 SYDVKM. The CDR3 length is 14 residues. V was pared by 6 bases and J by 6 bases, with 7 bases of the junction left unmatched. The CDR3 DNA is TGTGCCAGCAGCTCCGGGACTAGTGTCAATGAGCAGTTCTTC. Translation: CASSSGTSVNEQFF. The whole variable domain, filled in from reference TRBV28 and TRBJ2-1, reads DVKVTQSSRYLVKRTGEKVFLECVQDMDHENMFWYRQDPGLGLRLIYFSYDVKMKEKGDIPEGYSVSREKKERFSLILESASTNQTSMYLCASSSGTSVNEQFFGPGTRLTVL.